The rows below give T cell receptor beta chains drawn from one sample of a study of cytomegalovirus exposure and HLA in healthy donors. Assay: immunoSEQ multiplex PCR; the TCRdb copy retains only in-frame clones and omits some. The data show 60,000 to 70,000 clones, 70% to 80% seen once. The source material was PBMCs. The receptors derive from a man younger than 35 in good health and CMV-seropositive. The CDR3 runs from the conserved cysteine through the conserved F or W. D genes are given only for firm matches. Where a row states a size, it is once, few, many or the class of an expanded clone; other rows omit it.

d_gene	v_gene	j_gene	abundance	len	CDR3aa	CDR3nt
.	TRBV29-1	TRBJ2-1	once	14	CSALAFSPENEQFF	TGCAGCGCGTTAGCGTTCTCCCCGGAGAATGAGCAGTTCTTC
TRBD1	TRBV5-6	TRBJ2-1	.	14	CASSFLQGADEQFF	TGTGCCAGCAGCTTTTTACAGGGGGCCGATGAGCAGTTCTTC
.	TRBV5-1	TRBJ2-6	.	15	CASSVTGTGANVLTF	TGCGCCAGCAGCGTTACAGGGACCGGGGCCAACGTCCTGACTTTC
TRBD2	TRBV2	TRBJ2-7	.	15	CASRSLGSGTYEQYF	TGTGCCAGCAGATCCTTGGGTAGCGGGACCTACGAGCAGTACTTC
.	TRBV6-1	TRBJ1-2	.	15	CASSVTLQENYGYTF	TGTGCCAGCAGTGTCACTTTACAGGAAAACTATGGCTACACCTTC
.	TRBV6-1	TRBJ2-7	.	13	CASSEQGSYEQYF	TGTGCCAGCAGTGAACAGGGTTCCTACGAGCAGTACTTC
.	TRBV27	TRBJ2-3	.	13	CASSSGLTDTQYF	TGTGCCAGCAGTTCCGGACTCACAGATACGCAGTATTTT
TRBD1	TRBV6-1	TRBJ2-3	.	14	CASSATGESDTQYF	TGTGCCAGCAGTGCGACAGGGGAGTCGGATACGCAGTATTTT
.	TRBV6-4	TRBJ2-5	.	14	CASSLGAGAETQYF	TGTGCCAGCAGTCTGGGCGCAGGGGCAGAGACCCAGTACTTC
.	TRBV11-2	TRBJ2-5	.	14	CASSLGQAQETQYF	TGTGCCAGCAGCTTAGGACAGGCACAAGAGACCCAGTACTTC
.	TRBV7-8	TRBJ1-2	few	15	CASSLASGPGDGYTF	TGTGCCAGCAGCTTAGCGTCTGGGCCGGGAGATGGCTACACCTTC
.	TRBV5-8	TRBJ1-4	.	16	CASSPGAGTMGEKLFF	TGTGCCAGCAGCCCCGGAGCCGGGACAATGGGAGAAAAACTGTTTTTT
TRBD2	TRBV4-2	TRBJ2-1	.	15	CASSQSSGVYNEQFF	TGTGCCAGCAGCCAAAGTAGCGGGGTTTACAATGAGCAGTTCTTC
TRBD2	TRBV7-8	TRBJ2-1	.	16	CASSLVWTSGHNEQFF	TGTGCCAGCAGCTTAGTCTGGACTAGCGGTCACAATGAGCAGTTCTTC